This is a list of T cell receptor beta chains from one sample in a study of shared clonotypes between healthy human individuals. Libraries were prepared by immunoSEQ multiplex PCR; TCRdb keeps only in-frame clonotypes and omits some of them. The table shows fewer than 700,000 clones, with around 78% occurring only once. The sample comprised PBMCs. These receptors came from a middle-aged woman in good health. Some clones in this sample may be carry-over from other donors' samples. The CDR3 runs from the conserved cysteine through the conserved F or W. Fields, in order: D gene, V gene, J gene, clone size, CDR3 protein, CDR3 DNA. A D gene is named only where the DNA matches it firmly. Rows give clone size only sometimes, using once, few, many, or a class for an expanded clone.

>NA|TRBV29-1|TRBJ1-1|NA
CSVVAGTEAFF
TGCAGCGTTGTGGCAGGGACTGAAGCTTTCTTT
>TRBD2|TRBV5-1|TRBJ2-7|few
CASSTTSGTGGDYEQYF
TGCGCCAGCAGCACGACTAGCGGGACAGGAGGGGACTACGAGCAGTACTTC
>NA|TRBV11-2|TRBJ2-7|NA
CASSSSFSSYEQYF
TGTGCCAGCAGCTCAAGTTTCAGCTCCTACGAGCAGTACTTC
>NA|TRBV2|TRBJ1-1|NA
CASSERTMNTEAFF
TGTGCCAGCAGTGAAAGGACTATGAACACTGAAGCTTTCTTT
>TRBD1|TRBV2|TRBJ1-5|many
CASSLAGGAGQPQHF
TGTGCCAGCAGTCTGGCAGGGGGCGCGGGGCAGCCCCAGCATTTT
>NA|TRBV6-1|TRBJ2-5|NA
CASSEWGETQYF
TGTGCCAGCAGTGAATGGGGGGAGACCCAGTACTTC
>NA|TRBV6-5|TRBJ2-7|NA
CAVGSGYEQYF
TGTGCCGTGGGAAGCGGCTACGAGCAGTACTTC
>NA|TRBV4-1|TRBJ2-3|once
CASSQGTANADTQYF
TGCGCCAGCAGCCAGGGTACCGCGAACGCAGATACGCAGTATTTT
>TRBD1|TRBV9|TRBJ1-2|many
CASSGPRWTGGTPEQANYGYTF
TGTGCCAGCAGCGGTCCACGCTGGACAGGGGGCACCCCGGAACAAGCTAACTATGGCTACACCTTC
>NA|TRBV7-9|TRBJ2-3|NA
CASRIVASGADTQYF
TGTGCCAGCAGGATAGTAGCATCTGGAGCAGATACGCAGTATTTT
>NA|TRBV15|TRBJ2-7|NA
CATSRGRGSSYEQYF
TGTGCCACCAGCAGAGGAAGGGGATCCTCCTACGAGCAGTACTTC
>NA|TRBV4-3|TRBJ2-7|NA
CASSQEMVGHEQYF
TGCGCCAGCAGCCAAGAAATGGTGGGGCACGAGCAGTACTTC
>NA|TRBV2|TRBJ2-1|NA
CASSSRRSYNEQFF
TGTGCCAGCAGTTCAAGGAGATCTTACAATGAGCAGTTCTTC
>TRBD1|TRBV9|TRBJ1-2|NA
CASSSGQNYGYTF
TGTGCCAGCAGCTCGGGACAGAACTATGGCTACACCTTC
>NA|TRBV27|TRBJ2-1|once
CASSSLGLGYNEQFF
TGTGCCAGCAGTTCACTCGGACTTGGGTACAATGAGCAGTTCTTC
>NA|TRBV30|TRBJ2-1|NA
CAWSVHGYNEQFF
TGTGCCTGGAGTGTACATGGGTACAATGAGCAGTTCTTC
>TRBD2|TRBV30|TRBJ2-7|few
CAWSVLAGRYEQYF
TGTGCCTGGAGTGTCCTAGCGGGACGCTACGAGCAGTACTTC
>TRBD1|TRBV6-5|TRBJ1-1|NA
CASTVTGVGTEAFF
TGTGCCAGCACCGTGACAGGGGTCGGTACTGAAGCTTTCTTT
>NA|TRBV29-1|TRBJ2-5|NA
CSVNQGQETQYF
TGCAGCGTTAATCAGGGACAAGAGACCCAGTACTTC
>TRBD1|TRBV19|TRBJ2-1|NA
CASRKIGGLEQFF
TGTGCCAGTAGGAAGATAGGGGGCCTTGAGCAGTTCTTC
>NA|TRBV30|TRBJ1-4|NA
CAWSAFGPEKLFF
TGTGCCTGGAGTGCATTTGGACCGGAAAAACTGTTTTTT
>TRBD2|TRBV30|TRBJ2-1|NA
CAWSNGGSTYEQFF
TGTGCCTGGAGTAACGGCGGGAGCACCTATGAGCAGTTCTTC
>NA|TRBV5-4|TRBJ2-6|few
CASSPGMRGANVLTF
TGTGCCAGCAGCCCTGGTATGAGAGGGGCCAACGTCCTGACTTTC
>NA|TRBV5-6|TRBJ1-1|NA
CASSLRQVTEAFF
TGTGCCAGCAGCTTGCGACAGGTAACTGAAGCTTTCTTT
>TRBD1|TRBV6-5|TRBJ1-2|NA
CATQGQANYGYTF
TGTGCCACACAGGGACAGGCCAACTATGGCTACACCTTC
>TRBD1|TRBV25-1|TRBJ2-5|few
CASSEFSGQATQYF
TGTGCCAGCAGTGAATTCTCGGGACAGGCGACCCAGTACTTC
>NA|TRBV2|TRBJ1-2|NA
CASSRLPVVGYTF
TGTGCCAGCAGCCGGTTGCCGGTCGTTGGCTACACCTTC
>TRBD1|TRBV7-9|TRBJ1-4|few
CASSAITGTGAEKLFF
TGTGCCAGCAGCGCGATAACCGGGACAGGCGCTGAAAAACTGTTTTTT
>NA|TRBV14|TRBJ1-4|NA
CASSRERRLNEKLFF
TGTGCCAGCAGCCGCGAGAGACGGTTAAATGAAAAACTGTTTTTT
>TRBD1|TRBV10-3|TRBJ1-2|NA
CAIKPGQGLFNYGYTF
TGTGCCATCAAACCGGGACAGGGGCTCTTTAACTATGGCTACACCTTC
>TRBD2|TRBV18|TRBJ2-7|NA
CASSLSTSGSYEQYF
TGTGCCAGCTCACTTTCCACTAGCGGCTCCTACGAGCAGTACTTC